The 15 T cell receptor beta chains below all came from one sample that was sequenced in a study of T cells in Graves' hyperthyroidism and ophthalmopathy. RNA transcripts provided the source from which TCR beta CDR3 regions were amplified. HTBI primers were used for first-round RT-PCR of the TCR CDR3. TCRdb re-derived calls from the multiplex PCR reads in MiXCR, one entry per CDR3 protein. The repertoire holds under 450,000 distinct CDR3 sequences, with 15% to 19% as singletons. Material for sequencing was blood. The receptor source for this set is a woman aged 18-35 years with Graves' hyperthyroidism.

At least ten counts were recorded for this clonotype. The chain recombines TRBV27 with TRBJ1-2, with 7 bases fitting TRBD1. Germline lookup yields CDR1 MNHEY and CDR2 SMNVEV (reference sequence). With V trimmed by 5 bases and J by 4 bases, 4 bases remained unmatched. The CDR3 spans 13 residues. Written as DNA, the CDR3 is TGTGCCAGCAGTCTCACAGGGGTCTATGGCTACACCTTC. Its translation: CASSLTGVYGYTF.

This clonotype appeared once. The chain couples TRBV5-4 to TRBJ1-6, with D tentatively TRBD1 (6 bases). The CDR3 has 14 amino acids. V lost 1 base and J lost 6, with 8 bases in between. Germline assignment: CDR1 SGHNT and CDR2 YYREEE (reference sequence). CDR3 DNA: TGTGCCAGCAGCTTGAACAGGGCTAATTCACCCCTCCACTTT. Encoded protein: CASSLNRANSPLHF.

The rearrangement uses TRBV19 and TRBJ2-2, with 8 nucleotides matching TRBD1. This CDR3 region has 16 residues. In germline, CDR1 is LNHDA, CDR2 SQIVND (reference sequence). V shed 3 bases, J shed 4 bases, and the junction held 7 bases outside the gene matches. The CDR3 nucleotides are TGTGCCAGTAGTATCCCAGGGGGCTCCAGCACCGGGGAGCTGTTTTTT. Translation gives CASSIPGGSSTGELFF.

This clonotype was counted between two and nine times. The chain has TRBV19 and TRBJ1-1; 10 positions agree with TRBD1. CDR3 length: 17 amino acids. Trimming removed 5 bases from V and 2 bases from J; junction bases left unmatched: 11. CDR1 and CDR2 (germline): LNHDA, SQIVND (reference sequence). CDR3 protein: CASSPRKGTGVNTEAFF. The CDR3, as DNA: TGTGCCAGTAGTCCGAGGAAGGGGACAGGGGTTAACACTGAAGCTTTCTTT.

This clonotype was picked up a small number of times. Written as DNA, the CDR3 is TGTGCCAGCAGTTTATCGGTGAGCGGCCTCTACGAGCAGTACTTC. Its translation: CASSLSVSGLYEQYF. The J gene is TRBJ2-7, the V gene TRBV27; a possible D gene is TRBD2 (5 bases). Germline values: CDR1 MNHEY, CDR2 SMNVEV (reference sequence). The CDR3 spans 15 residues. Trimming shortened V by 0 bases and J by 3 bases, and 12 bases separated the two germline ends.

This clonotype occurred many times. The chain recombines TRBV20-1 with TRBJ1-5; 7 bases match TRBD1. Germline loops: CDR1 DFQATT, CDR2 SNEGSKA (reference sequence). The V gene end was trimmed by 3 bases and the J gene end by 5 bases; junction bases not matched to a gene: 10. The CDR3 runs to 15 residues. The CDR3, as DNA: TGCAGTGCTAGGGATCAGGACAGGCCATATCAGCCCCAGCATTTT. Amino acid sequence: CSARDQDRPYQPQHF.

This clonotype occurred once. The chain joins TRBV7-8 to TRBJ2-6; D unresolved. From germline, CDR1 is SGHVS and CDR2 FQNEAQ. Trimming took 4 bases from V and 4 from J, leaving 11 bases between them. The CDR3 contains 15 residues. The CDR3 DNA reads as TGTGCCAGCAGCTCGTTTCGAACCGGGGCCAACGTCCTGACTTTC. Translating it yields CASSSFRTGANVLTF. Drawing the rest from reference TRBV7-8 and TRBJ2-6, the complete variable domain is GAGVSQSPRYKVAKRGQDVALRCDPISGHVSLFWYQQALGQGPEFLTYFQNEAQLDKSGLPSDRFFAERPEGSVSTLKIQRTQQEDSAVYLCASSSFRTGANVLTFGAGSRLTVL.

This clonotype showed up just a few times. The V call is TRBV20-1, the J call TRBJ2-3; TRBD2 agrees at 12 bases. The length of the CDR3 is 16 residues. Germline trimming cut 6 bases from V and 4 bases from J; bases unmatched to any gene: 11. The germline CDR1 and CDR2 sequences are DFQATT and SNEGSKA (reference sequence). The DNA for the CDR3 is TGCAGTGCCGAATTCCGACTAGCGGGAGACCCAGATACGCAGTATTTT. Amino acid sequence: CSAEFRLAGDPDTQYF.

This clonotype was observed many times. The chain uses TRBV7-8 and TRBJ2-4; tentatively, D is TRBD1 or TRBD2 (5 bases each). CDR1 is SGHVS, CDR2 FQNEAQ, per germline. V lost 2 bases, J lost 0 bases, and 14 bases lay in between. CDR3 length: 17 residues. The CDR3 DNA reads as TGTGCCAGCAGCTTAAGCGGACACACTCAAGCCAAAAACATTCAGTACTTC. This translates into CASSLSGHTQAKNIQYF.

This clonotype was seen repeatedly, ten times or more. The chain has TRBV20-1 and TRBJ1-5, with D possibly being TRBD1 (5 bases). Germline V gives CDR1 DFQATT, CDR2 SNEGSKA (reference sequence). The length of the CDR3 is 14 residues. The V end was cut by 0 bases, the J end by 4 bases, with 10 bases between. The CDR3 sequence: CSARDWGENQPQHF. CDR3 bases: TGCAGTGCTAGAGATTGGGGGGAAAATCAGCCCCAGCATTTT.

This chain links TRBV19 with TRBJ2-7; a possible D gene is TRBD2 (6 bases). Germline values: CDR1 LNHDA, CDR2 SQIVND (reference sequence). V dropped 3 bases and J dropped 0 bases, with 15 bases sitting between them. The CDR3 spans 16 residues. This CDR3 is CASSIPGTRSSYEQYF. The CDR3 DNA follows: TGTGCCAGTAGTATTCCAGGGACTCGAAGCTCCTACGAGCAGTACTTC.

This clonotype was seen many times. The chain is built from TRBV12-3 or TRBV12-4 and TRBJ1-4, with 8 bases fitting TRBD1. The CDR3 is made up of 13 amino acids. The J segment lost 5 bases and the V segment lost 8 bases, leaving 4 bases of the junction unmatched. The CDR3 DNA follows: TGTGCCAGCTCGAGGACAGGGAATGAAAAACTGTTTTTT. Protein: CASSRTGNEKLFF.

The chain combines TRBV27 with TRBJ2-2; D call uncertain. Germline V lookup: CDR1 MNHEY, CDR2 SMNVEV (reference sequence). V dropped 7 bases and J dropped 1 base, with 16 bases sitting between them. The CDR3 totals 16 residues. CDR3 amino acids: CASTPGYMGNTGELFF. The CDR3 nucleotides read TGTGCCAGCACCCCCGGTTATATGGGGAACACCGGGGAGCTGTTTTTT.

This clonotype was observed at least ten times. The chain couples TRBV3-1 to TRBJ2-3; 7 bases line up with TRBD2. This CDR3 region has 15 residues. V trimming: 5 bases; J trimming: 1 base; junction bases outside the gene matches: 6. The V gene's germline CDR1 is LGHDT and CDR2 YNNKEL (reference sequence). The CDR3 here is CASSTYREGTDTQYF. The CDR3 bases are TGTGCCAGCAGCACATACCGGGAGGGCACAGATACGCAGTATTTT.

This clonotype was seen repeatedly, ten times or more. V usage is TRBV2 and J usage is TRBJ2-5, with D uncertain. Germline assignment: CDR1 SNHLY and CDR2 FYNNEI. V was clipped by 6 bases and J by 4 bases, with 6 bases between them. The CDR3 has 11 residues. The CDR3 sequence: CASRVGETQYF. CDR3 coding DNA: TGTGCCAGCAGGGTCGGAGAGACCCAGTACTTC.